This T cell receptor (beta chain) comes out of a study of shared clonotypes between healthy human individuals. Germline loops: CDR1 SNHLY, CDR2 FYNNEI. The CDR3 length is 14 residues. Trimming left V 2 bases short and J 4 bases short, with 9 bases between. This clone was picked up a small number of times. TCRdb's table, derived via immunoSEQ multiplex PCR, lists solely in-frame clones and lacks some. The sample lists 2 million to 2.5 million clones; more than 85% were seen once. Sequencing was performed on naive CD4+ T cells from PBMCs. Subset defined: CD45RA+ positively selected. The sequence derives from a man in his late teens or twenties in good health. Some clones in this sample may be carry-over from other donors' samples. The chain employs TRBV2 and TRBJ1-5; D uncertain. This CDR3 is CASSEIRSNQPQHF. The CDR3 region has the DNA TGTGCCAGCAGTGAAATACGGTCGAATCAGCCCCAGCATTTT.